Each of the 5 T cell receptor beta chains below was sequenced from the same sample in a study of T cell responses to AZD1222 COVID-19 vaccine. The data were produced by immunoSEQ multiplex PCR, yet TCRdb's version contains in-frame clones alone and is incomplete. This sample carries approximately 180,000 clones, 87% of them seen once, and the ten largest clones take about 3%. The sequencing used peripheral blood, collected on day 0 of AZD1222 vaccination. Source of these receptors: an adult in good health.

This sequence joins TRBV27 and TRBJ1-5; TRBD1 matches at 7 bases. Germline V gene sequence: CDR1 MNHEY, CDR2 SMNVEV (reference sequence). The CDR3 is 16 amino acids. V dropped 5 bases and J dropped 0; count of bases not matched to a gene: 7. Here the CDR3 reads CASSPRTGDSNQPQHF. The CDR3 nucleotides read TGTGCCAGCAGTCCCCGGACAGGAGATAGCAATCAGCCCCAGCATTTT.

The chain is built from TRBV11-2 and TRBJ2-7; D is undetermined. CDR1 is SGHAT and CDR2 is FQNNGV in the germline V gene. The V end lost 4 bases, the J end lost 2 bases, and 12 bases lay between the germline ends. The CDR3 loop spans 14 amino acids. The DNA of the CDR3 is TGTGCCAGCAGCTACACACGGAGTACCTACGAGCAGTACTTC. Translated: CASSYTRSTYEQYF.

Note on this clone: The identical CDR3 is also encoded by other nucleotide sequences in the sample. The chain combines TRBV30 with TRBJ2-5, with D uncertain. The V gene lost 0 bases and the J gene lost 5 bases, with 7 bases spanning the gap. The CDR3 is 12 residues long. Germline-derived CDR1 and CDR2 are GTSNPN and SVGIG (reference sequence). The CDR3 loop reads CAWSVQGETQYF. CDR3 in DNA: TGTGCCTGGAGTGTACAAGGGGAGACCCAGTACTTC. The variable domain in full, with the rest retrieved from reference TRBV30 and TRBJ2-5, is SQTIHQWPATLVQPVGSPLSLECTVEGTSNPNLYWYRQAAGRGLQLLFYSVGIGQISSEVPQNLSASRPQDRQFILSSKKLLLSDSGFYLCAWSVQGETQYFGPGTRLLVL.

The chain is built from TRBV4-2 and TRBJ1-2; 7 nucleotides agree with TRBD1. The CDR3 runs 15 residues. J was trimmed by 8 bases and V by 2 bases; bases with no gene match: 11. Germline assignment: CDR1 LGHNA and CDR2 YNFKEQ. This CDR3 is CASSQPTGTKFGYTF. CDR3 sequence (DNA): TGTGCCAGCAGCCAACCGACAGGGACGAAATTCGGCTACACCTTC.

The chain uses TRBV5-8 and TRBJ1-1; 10 nucleotides line up with TRBD1. Trimming removed 0 bases from V and 3 bases from J; junction bases left unmatched: 5. The CDR3 has 16 residues. CDR1 and CDR2 (germline): SGHTS, YDEGEE. The CDR3 nucleotides are TGTGCCAGCAGCTTGGGATCCGGGACAGGGGACACTGAAGCTTTCTTT. Encoded protein: CASSLGSGTGDTEAFF.